This TCR beta chain came from a study of OX40 agonist ivuxolimab in advanced cancers. About the research overall: Ivuxolimab, which patients received intravenously every 2 weeks, was dosed at 0.01 to 10 mg/kg. The study's findings and limits: In general, CD8+ T cells held more expanded clones than CD4+ did, on average. At 0.1 to 3.0 mg/kg and by week 6, clonal expansion occurred in CD4+ and CD8+ blood T cells. Among the lowest peripheral clonal expansion occurred in 0.1-3.0 mg/kg partial responders.

Note on this clone: Antigen unknown.

The CDR3 has 15 residues. The germline gives CDR1 SGHDT, CDR2 YYEEEE. Trimming shortened V by 3 bases and J by 6 bases, and 15 bases separated the two germline ends. This table comes from immunoSEQ multiplex PCR, and its TCRdb copy is limited to in-frame clones, with some not included. The table shows 70,000 or so clones, with 70% to 90% occurring only once. The origin of this receptor is an adult with an advanced solid tumor such as melanoma, head and neck, liver or kidney cancer. This chain joins TRBV5-6 and TRBJ1-4, with a weak D call TRBD1 (5 bases). This specimen was CD4+ or CD8+ T cells sorted from blood, taken in a trial of the OX40 agonist ivuxolimab. The CDR3 nucleotides read TGTGCCAGCAGCTCGCGAGGGGAGCTCGATGAAAAACTGTTTTTT. Residues: CASSSRGELDEKLFF.